One sample yielded the 16 T cell receptor beta chains listed below, sequenced in a study of T cells in Graves' hyperthyroidism and ophthalmopathy. Regions amplified from RNA transcripts were the TCR beta CDR3 regions. First-round RT-PCR of the TCR CDR3 relied on the HTBI primer set. TCRdb independently ran MiXCR on the multiplex PCR reads; one entry per CDR3 protein. The sample lists under 350,000 distinct CDR3 sequences; around 15% were seen once. Sequencing was performed on blood. The receptors were gathered from a woman in her fifties or sixties with Graves' ophthalmopathy.

This clonotype has ten or more counts. This chain connects TRBV18 to TRBJ2-7; D gene uncertain. This CDR3 comprises 13 residues. The V gene lost 5 bases and the J gene lost 1 base, with 9 bases spanning the gap. Germline lookup yields CDR1 KGHSH and CDR2 LQKENI. The CDR3 protein is CASSSRISYEQYF. CDR3 bases: TGTGCCAGCTCATCCCGGATTTCCTACGAGCAGTACTTC.

This clonotype was seen many times. The chain joins TRBV28 to TRBJ2-1; 7 bases map to TRBD1. The germline gives CDR1 MDHEN, CDR2 SYDVKM. The CDR3 is 13 amino acids. V lost 2 bases to trimming and J lost 9 bases; unmatched junction nucleotides: 4. This chain's CDR3 is CASSLRGGPEQFF. CDR3 nucleotides: TGTGCCAGCAGTTTACGAGGGGGCCCTGAGCAGTTCTTC. Full variable domain (outside the CDR3, taken from reference TRBV28 and TRBJ2-1): DVKVTQSSRYLVKRTGEKVFLECVQDMDHENMFWYRQDPGLGLRLIYFSYDVKMKEKGDIPEGYSVSREKKERFSLILESASTNQTSMYLCASSLRGGPEQFFGPGTRLTVL.

This clonotype was seen ten or more times. J is TRBJ2-1 and V is TRBV7-2; possibly TRBD2 for D (5 bases). The CDR3 consists of 15 residues. Between the trimmed V and J ends, which lost 3 bases and 4 bases, there was a span of 13 bases. Per the germline V gene, CDR1 is SGHTA and CDR2 is FQGNSA. CDR3 amino acids: CASSFKGVGYNEQFF. In nucleotides, the CDR3 is TGTGCCAGCAGCTTCAAGGGAGTGGGTTACAATGAGCAGTTCTTC.

This chain joins TRBV4-3 and TRBJ2-3; 7 nucleotides agree with TRBD1. CDR3 size: 16 residues. The V segment lost 2 bases and the J segment 5 bases; nucleotides outside the gene matches: 10. Germline V gene sequence: CDR1 LGHNA, CDR2 YSLEER. The CDR3 protein is CASSQQQGSFKDTQYF. CDR3 sequence (DNA): TGCGCCAGCAGCCAACAACAGGGGAGTTTTAAAGATACGCAGTATTTT.

This clonotype was counted between two and nine times. The V gene is TRBV20-1, the J gene TRBJ1-4; no definite D call. The CDR3 loop spans 10 amino acids. Germline V gene lookup returns CDR1 DFQATT and CDR2 SNEGSKA (reference sequence). V lost 2 bases to trimming and J lost 5 bases, with 0 bases between them. Written as DNA, the CDR3 is TGCAGTGCTAGAAATGAAAAACTGTTTTTT. Protein product: CSARNEKLFF.

This clonotype was recorded many times. This sequence joins TRBV2 and TRBJ2-7; no reliable D call. The CDR3 runs 12 residues. CDR1 and CDR2 (germline): SNHLY, FYNNEI. Trimming removed 3 bases at V and 4 bases at J, with 7 bases between. This CDR3 reads CASSDAPYEQYF. Written as DNA, the CDR3 is TGTGCCAGCAGTGATGCCCCATACGAGCAGTACTTC.

V is TRBV5-1 and J is TRBJ2-7, with D possibly matching TRBD2 (6 bases). CDR1 SGHRS and CDR2 YFSETQ come from the germline V gene. The length of the CDR3 is 15 residues. V was trimmed by 1 base and J by 0 bases, leaving 11 bases between them. The CDR3 protein is CASSLPRGVSYEQYF. CDR3 bases: TGCGCCAGCAGCTTGCCTCGCGGGGTCTCCTACGAGCAGTACTTC.

V and J are TRBV10-2 and TRBJ1-5; 9 bases are shared with TRBD1. Trimming took 4 bases from V and 6 from J; bases not matched to a gene: 7. The germline CDR1 and CDR2 sequences are WSHSY and SAAADI. The CDR3 runs to 15 residues. Here the CDR3 DNA reads TGCGCCAGCAGTGTATACAGGGGGCTTGGTCAGCCCCAGCATTTT. Its translation is CASSVYRGLGQPQHF.

This clonotype was counted at least ten times. The chain recombines TRBV7-9 with TRBJ1-5; TRBD1 matches at 9 bases. Germline CDR1 SEHNR, CDR2 FQNEAQ (reference sequence). The CDR3 contains 15 residues. V lost 1 base, J lost 3 bases, and 1 base stayed unmatched. CDR3 amino acids: CASSLGDRANQPQHF. CDR3 in DNA: TGTGCCAGCAGCTTAGGGGACAGGGCCAATCAGCCCCAGCATTTT.

The table lists this clonotype with a few counts. The chain has TRBV29-1 and TRBJ2-3; D remains ambiguous. Germline lookup yields CDR1 SQVTM and CDR2 ANQGSEA. CDR3 size: 12 residues. V dropped 5 bases and J dropped 3 bases, with 9 bases sitting between them. The CDR3 protein is CSVRWGTDTQYF. The CDR3, as DNA: TGCAGCGTTCGTTGGGGAACAGATACGCAGTATTTT.

This clonotype was observed many times. This chain uses TRBV18 with TRBJ2-5, with 7 nucleotides matching TRBD1. The CDR3 is 13 amino acids. The germline V gene has CDR1 KGHSH and CDR2 LQKENI. Trimming at V came to 3 bases and at J to 3 bases, leaving 1 base not matched to a gene. CDR3 DNA: TGTGCCAGCTCACCGGGACAGAAAGAGACCCAGTACTTC. Its translation: CASSPGQKETQYF.

This clonotype was recorded a few times. V is TRBV15 and J is TRBJ2-7; tentatively, D is TRBD1 (6 bases). V was shortened by 1 base and J by 4 bases, with 11 bases between the two germline ends. Per the germline V gene, CDR1 is LNHNV and CDR2 is YYDKDF (reference sequence). The CDR3 has 14 amino acids. CDR3 region: CATSRGGPDYEQYF. In DNA form, the CDR3 reads TGTGCCACCAGCAGAGGGGGGCCAGATTACGAGCAGTACTTC.

Of note for this clonotype: A much larger clone sits a single nucleotide away, making a read error possible. The gene calls are TRBV30 and TRBJ2-7; D ambiguous. The J call is uncertain, as TRBJ2-1 better fits the DNA end. The CDR3 loop spans 11 amino acids. The germline V gene has CDR1 GTSNPN and CDR2 SVGIG (reference sequence). CDR3 residues: CAWSMGYEQFF. The CDR3 nucleotides are TGTGCCTGGAGTATGGGGTACGAGCAGTTCTTC.

At least ten counts were recorded for this clonotype. The genes are TRBV5-5 and TRBJ2-3; 8 nucleotides agree with TRBD2. Trimming cost V 3 bases and J 7 bases; bases outside gene matches: 7. This CDR3 contains 14 residues. Looked up from germline, CDR1 is SGHKS and CDR2 is YYEKEE (reference sequence). The CDR3 here is CASSSGLAGNTQYF. DNA of the CDR3: TGTGCCAGCAGCTCCGGACTAGCCGGGAATACGCAGTATTTT.

Many counts were recorded for this clonotype. The CDR3 region is CASTGQGSPNEKLFF. Here the CDR3 DNA reads TGTGCCAGCACGGGACAGGGGTCCCCTAATGAAAAACTGTTTTTT. The rearrangement links TRBV2 to TRBJ1-4; 10 nucleotides align to TRBD1. The CDR3 length is 15 residues. The V and J ends lost 7 bases and 3 bases, in that order; junction bases with no gene match: 5. Per germline, CDR1 SNHLY and CDR2 FYNNEI. Full variable domain (missing parts from reference TRBV2 and TRBJ1-4): EPEVTQTPSHQVTQMGQEVILRCVPISNHLYFYWYRQILGQKVEFLVSFYNNEISEKSEIFDDQFSVERPDGSNFTLKIRSTKLEDSAMYFCASTGQGSPNEKLFFGSGTQLSVL.

This clonotype has more than one count but fewer than ten. This rearrangement joins TRBV5-1 to TRBJ2-2, with D perhaps TRBD1 (6 bases). Trimming removed 6 bases at V and 2 bases at J, with 14 bases between. The CDR3 has 15 amino acids. The germline gives CDR1 SGHRS, CDR2 YFSETQ. The CDR3 reads CASKNDRSNTGELFF. CDR3 nucleotides: TGCGCCAGCAAGAATGACAGGAGCAACACCGGGGAGCTGTTTTTT.